Listed here are 14 T cell receptor beta chains from one sample, sequenced in a study of blood T cells in healthy people across ages. PCR was performed a second time for about 6 to 12 cycles using a sample-barcoded 5' primer and a J-beta primer mix. TCRdb reprocessed the 5' RACE reads via MiXCR and lists one record per CDR3 protein. There are fewer than 1 million distinct CDR3 sequences in the sample; roughly 44% occur only once, and roughly 18% lies in the top ten. The source material was blood. The receptors come from a man in his sixties in good health.

The chain carries TRBV20-1 and TRBJ1-2; D ambiguous. The CDR3 sequence is 12 residues long. The germline V and J ends were trimmed by 5 bases and 0 bases, with 7 bases remaining between them. Germline CDR1 reads DFQATT; CDR2 reads SNEGSKA (reference sequence). The CDR3 region has the DNA TGCAGTGCTTCAGAAACTAACTATGGCTACACCTTC. It codes for CSASETNYGYTF.

This clonotype showed up just a few times. The chain combines TRBV4-3 with TRBJ1-5, with TRBD1 matching over 8 bases. Germline V gene lookup returns CDR1 LGHNA and CDR2 YSLEER. There are 17 residues in the CDR3. Losses at the gene ends were 0 bases for V and 5 bases for J; bases not matched to a gene: 9. The CDR3, as DNA: TGCGCCAGCAGCCAAGATCGTGGAACAGGGGGTTATCAGCCCCAGCATTTT. Amino acids: CASSQDRGTGGYQPQHF.

Turning to this clonotype: A junction end diverges from the germline sequence, so it may reflect a read error. The rearrangement joins TRBV2 to TRBJ2-4; D may match TRBD1 or TRBD2 (5 bases each). The CDR3 consists of 13 residues. Germline V gene lookup returns CDR1 SNHLY and CDR2 FYNNEI. CDR3: CAGSEERGVIQYF. CDR3 in DNA: TGTGCCGGCAGTGAAGAACGAGGGGTTATTCAGTACTTC. The full variable domain, with the rest looked up from reference TRBV2 and TRBJ2-4, is EPEVTQTPSHQVTQMGQEVILRCVPISNHLYFYWYRQILGQKVEFLVSFYNNEISEKSEIFDDQFSVERPDGSNFTLKIRSTKLEDSAMYFCAGSEERGVIQYFGAGTRLSVL.

The chain links TRBV10-1 to TRBJ2-3, with D perhaps matching TRBD2 (6 bases). V lost 3 bases and J 4 bases, leaving 11 bases between the germline ends. The CDR3 runs 14 residues. Germline CDR1 WNHNN, CDR2 SYGVQD (reference sequence). The CDR3 nucleotides read TGCGCCAGCAGTGAAGGAGGGGCCGCAGATACGCAGTATTTT. Its translation: CASSEGGAADTQYF.

This clonotype was counted a few times. The V call is TRBV29-1, the J call TRBJ2-1, with 9 bases that match TRBD1. The J call may be faulty, since TRBJ2-7 better matches the DNA end. This CDR3 comprises 15 residues. Germline lookup yields CDR1 SQVTM and CDR2 ANQGSEA. CDR3 sequence (DNA): TGCAGCGTTGAGTCGGGGACAGGGAGGTTCAATGAGCAGTACTTC. Its translation is CSVESGTGRFNEQYF.

The chain carries TRBV11-2 and TRBJ2-5, with 7 bases lining up with TRBD2. This CDR3 has 18 amino acids. Germline V CDR1 and CDR2: SGHAT, FQNNGV. The trim removed 0 bases at V and 11 bases at J, leaving 21 bases unmatched. The CDR3 sequence: CASSLEESSGASYNEQYF. DNA for the CDR3: TGTGCCAGCAGCTTAGAGGAGTCTAGCGGAGCCTCTTACAATGAGCAGTACTTC.

The V call is TRBV7-2, the J call TRBJ2-1; D is ambiguous. The DNA matches TRBJ2-7 better at its end, which makes the J call doubtful. Germline assignment: CDR1 SGHTA and CDR2 FQGNSA. The CDR3 totals 12 residues. The CDR3 bases are TGTGCCAGCAGCTTAAGTACCCCCGAGCAGTACTTC. Protein sequence: CASSLSTPEQYF.

The CDR3 loop is CSADQDSYEQYF. DNA of the CDR3: TGCAGTGCGGACCAGGATTCCTACGAGCAGTACTTC. This chain connects TRBV20-1 to TRBJ2-7; no firm D call. This CDR3 is 12 amino acids long. V was pared by 6 bases and J by 1 base, with 10 bases between. The germline gives CDR1 DFQATT, CDR2 SNEGSKA (reference sequence).

The V and J genes are TRBV20-1 and TRBJ2-7; a weak D match, TRBD1 (6 bases). V was cut by 6 bases and J by 3 bases, with 12 bases left in between. CDR1 is DFQATT, CDR2 SNEGSKA, per germline (reference sequence). CDR3 length: 12 residues. CDR3 region: CSAPGQLYEQYF. The CDR3 DNA sequence: TGCAGTGCACCTGGACAGCTCTACGAGCAGTACTTC.

The gene calls are TRBV4-3 and TRBJ2-2; TRBD2 is a possible D gene (6 bases). The germline CDR1 and CDR2 sequences are LGHNA and YSLEER. V was cut by 4 bases and J by 3 bases, with 18 bases left in between. The CDR3 is 17 residues long. The CDR3 protein is CASSPRHWGGDTGELFF. The CDR3 coding sequence is TGCGCCAGCAGCCCCCGGCATTGGGGCGGGGACACCGGGGAGCTGTTTTTT.

The genes are TRBV7-9 and TRBJ2-3, with 11 bases fitting TRBD2. J lost 2 bases, V lost 3 bases, and 4 bases had no gene match. Germline-derived CDR1 and CDR2 are SEHNR and FQNEAQ (reference sequence). CDR3 length: 16 amino acids. The CDR3 is CASSFSGGAATDTQYF. As DNA, the CDR3 is TGTGCCAGCAGCTTTAGCGGGGGGGCAGCCACAGATACGCAGTATTTT.

This clonotype was counted between two and nine times. The chain employs TRBV20-1 and TRBJ2-3; D is perhaps TRBD1 or TRBD2 (6 bases each). Per the germline V gene, CDR1 is DFQATT and CDR2 is SNEGSKA (reference sequence). Trimming removed 6 bases at V and 5 bases at J, with 27 bases between. The length of the CDR3 is 17 residues. The DNA for the CDR3 is TGCAGTGCCAAAGGGGGGCAGTCGGCGGTGGTGGGAGATACGCAGTATTTT. Protein: CSAKGGQSAVVGDTQYF.

The sample holds a few counts of this clonotype. This sequence joins TRBV20-1 and TRBJ2-5; a weak D match, TRBD2 (6 bases). V was trimmed by 3 bases and J by 0 bases, leaving 17 bases between them. The germline gives CDR1 DFQATT, CDR2 SNEGSKA (reference sequence). This CDR3 spans 16 amino acids. The CDR3 region has the DNA TGCAGTGCTAGGAGGAGGGAACGGGGCCACCAAGAGACCCAGTACTTC. Its translation is CSARRRERGHQETQYF.

The chain recombines TRBV18 with TRBJ2-5; no clear D. The CDR3 runs to 14 residues. Trimming shortened V by 3 bases and J by 11 bases, and 19 bases separated the two germline ends. Germline assignment: CDR1 KGHSH and CDR2 LQKENI. The CDR3 nucleotides read TGTGCCAGCTCACCTACCGGTACTTCCTACGGGCAGTACTTC. This gives the protein CASSPTGTSYGQYF.